This TCR beta chain was observed in a study of immune cell composition in non-small cell lung cancer. Overall study: Histologic subtype was mainly adenocarcinoma or squamous cell carcinoma. Broader study findings: TIL tumour reactivity correlated with maximal tumour-associated clone frequency in adenocarcinoma. No significant correlation existed between pack-years smoked and tumour clonality.

Normal lung was taken at the farthest possible site, at least 3 cm from tumour. Template was genomic DNA from frozen, unsorted single-cell suspensions. Profiling relied on immunoSEQ multiplex PCR, and the TCRdb table lists in-frame clones only, not all of them. The table has a few thousand clones, roughly four fifths seen once. The CDR3 covers 12 residues. The germline V gene encodes CDR1 MNHNY and CDR2 SVGAGI (reference sequence). V lost 4 bases and J 9 bases, leaving 12 bases between the germline ends. A word on this clone: Antigen specificity is unknown.

This clonotype originated in a human donor with non-small cell lung cancer. Sequenced: non-adjacent lung tissue. This chain connects TRBV6-6 to TRBJ1-1, with D possibly being TRBD1 (6 bases). The CDR3 DNA reads as TGTGCCAGCAGTTCCGCCGACAGGAAAGCTTTCTTT. Its translation is CASSSADRKAFF.